A selection of T cell receptor beta chains follows, all from one sample in a study of cytomegalovirus exposure and HLA in healthy donors. The method was immunoSEQ multiplex PCR; TCRdb's version includes in-frame clones alone and lacks a portion of them. The top ten hold about 3.9% of the sample, which has about 100,000 clones, approximately 81% seen once. Specimen: PBMCs. Receptors were obtained from a woman in her 70s in good health and CMV-seropositive. The CDR3 runs from the conserved cysteine through the conserved F or W. The order of the fields is CDR3 protein, CDR3 DNA, J gene, V gene, D gene, clone size. D genes are given only for firm matches. Only some rows state a clone size, as once, few, many or a class for expanded clones.

CDR3: CASSPMRDTQYF
DNA: TGTGCCAGCAGCCCCATGAGGGATACGCAGTATTTT
J: TRBJ2-3
V: TRBV7-9
D: .
size: .

CDR3: CASSSTGGYQPQHF
DNA: TGTGCCAGCAGTTCTACAGGGGGGTATCAGCCCCAGCATTTT
J: TRBJ1-5
V: TRBV28
D: TRBD1
size: .

CDR3: CASSFRPSEYNEQFF
DNA: TGTGCCAGCAGCTTTCGGCCTAGCGAGTACAATGAGCAGTTCTTC
J: TRBJ2-1
V: TRBV11-1
D: .
size: .

CDR3: CASSSLRDRGHEQYF
DNA: TGTGCCAGCTCATCTCTCCGGGACAGGGGCCACGAGCAGTACTTC
J: TRBJ2-7
V: TRBV18
D: TRBD1
size: once

CDR3: CASSYPGQVNTEAFF
DNA: TGTGCCAGCAGTTACCCCGGACAGGTCAACACTGAAGCTTTCTTT
J: TRBJ1-1
V: TRBV6-5
D: TRBD1
size: .

CDR3: CASSQDGGSGRASDTQYF
DNA: TGCGCCAGCAGCCAAGATGGGGGGAGCGGGAGGGCCTCAGATACGCAGTATTTT
J: TRBJ2-3
V: TRBV4-1
D: TRBD2
size: .

CDR3: CATSPRGGASGGYTF
DNA: TGTGCCACCAGCCCCAGAGGGGGGGCTTCAGGTGGCTACACCTTC
J: TRBJ1-2
V: TRBV15
D: .
size: .

CDR3: CASSSLSGDTGELFF
DNA: TGTGCCAGTAGTTCGCTATCGGGGGACACCGGGGAGCTGTTTTTT
J: TRBJ2-2
V: TRBV19
D: .
size: .

CDR3: CASSLRQANYGYTF
DNA: TGTGCCAGCAGCCTACGACAGGCCAACTATGGCTACACCTTC
J: TRBJ1-2
V: TRBV14
D: .
size: .

CDR3: CASSTGGWQPQHF
DNA: TGTGCCAGCAGTACAGGGGGTTGGCAGCCCCAGCATTTT
J: TRBJ1-5
V: TRBV27
D: TRBD1
size: .

CDR3: CSATRGTEAFF
DNA: TGCAGTGCTACCCGGGGGACAGAGGCTTTCTTT
J: TRBJ1-1
V: TRBV20-1
D: TRBD1
size: .

CDR3: CASSPSGATYNEQFF
DNA: TGCGCCAGCAGCCCTAGCGGGGCTACTTACAATGAGCAGTTCTTC
J: TRBJ2-1
V: TRBV5-1
D: TRBD2
size: .

CDR3: CASSIVGGAGELFF
DNA: TGTGCCAGTAGTATAGTGGGGGGTGCCGGGGAGCTGTTTTTT
J: TRBJ2-2
V: TRBV19
D: .
size: .

CDR3: CASSVELGGEDTQYF
DNA: TGTGCCAGCAGCGTAGAGTTAGGAGGCGAGGATACGCAGTATTTT
J: TRBJ2-3
V: TRBV9
D: .
size: .

CDR3: CASSLSGSGYNEQFF
DNA: TGTGCCAGCAGCTTAAGCGGGAGCGGTTACAATGAGCAGTTCTTC
J: TRBJ2-1
V: TRBV6-1
D: TRBD2
size: .

CDR3: CASRRLAGALDTQYF
DNA: TGTGCCAGCAGACGACTAGCGGGGGCACTAGATACGCAGTATTTT
J: TRBJ2-3
V: TRBV6-1
D: TRBD2
size: .

CDR3: CATSRDLGNEQYF
DNA: TGTGCCACCAGCAGAGATCTTGGCAACGAGCAGTACTTC
J: TRBJ2-7
V: TRBV15
D: .
size: .

CDR3: CASSPPLGQNAGGYTF
DNA: TGTGCCAGCTCACCACCGCTAGGACAAAATGCGGGGGGCTACACCTTC
J: TRBJ1-2
V: TRBV18
D: .
size: .

CDR3: CASEETDYNSPLHF
DNA: TGTGCCAGCGAGGAGACAGACTATAATTCACCCCTCCACTTT
J: TRBJ1-6
V: TRBV21-1
D: .
size: .

CDR3: CAWSVRRVGDQYF
DNA: TGTGCCTGGAGTGTTCGGCGGGTAGGTGACCAGTACTTC
J: TRBJ2-5
V: TRBV30
D: .
size: .

CDR3: CASSLGGYGYTF
DNA: TGTGCCAGCAGCTTAGGCGGCTATGGCTACACCTTC
J: TRBJ1-2
V: TRBV5-5
D: .
size: .

CDR3: CASSQDIVREVYTEAFF
DNA: TGCGCCAGCAGCCAAGATATTGTGCGTGAGGTGTACACTGAAGCTTTCTTT
J: TRBJ1-1
V: TRBV4-3
D: .
size: few

CDR3: CASSLRLAGGSTDTQYF
DNA: TGCGCCAGCAGCCTTCGACTAGCGGGAGGAAGTACAGATACGCAGTATTTT
J: TRBJ2-3
V: TRBV5-1
D: TRBD2
size: .

CDR3: CASSFLDRVTYEQYF
DNA: TGTGCCAGCAGTTTTCTCGACAGGGTAACCTACGAGCAGTACTTC
J: TRBJ2-7
V: TRBV27
D: TRBD1
size: .

CDR3: CASSPRGGREETQYF
DNA: TGTGCCAGCAGCCCGAGGGGCGGGAGGGAGGAGACCCAGTACTTC
J: TRBJ2-5
V: TRBV2
D: TRBD2
size: .

CDR3: CASSMGPGANQPQHF
DNA: TGTGCCAGTAGTATGGGTCCAGGGGCGAATCAGCCCCAGCATTTT
J: TRBJ1-5
V: TRBV19
D: .
size: .

CDR3: CASSFSDRRSYEQYF
DNA: TGTGCCAGCAGCTTCTCAGACAGGCGCTCCTACGAGCAGTACTTC
J: TRBJ2-7
V: TRBV7-9
D: .
size: .

CDR3: CASSKDRGPPEAFF
DNA: TGTGCCAGCAGCAAGGACAGGGGGCCTCCTGAAGCTTTCTTT
J: TRBJ1-1
V: TRBV5-6
D: TRBD1
size: .

CDR3: CASKKGVNTEAFF
DNA: TGTGCCAGCAAGAAAGGAGTGAACACTGAAGCTTTCTTT
J: TRBJ1-1
V: TRBV7-6
D: .
size: many

CDR3: CASSLRTGGTEAFF
DNA: TGTGCCAGCAGCCTTAGGACAGGGGGCACTGAAGCTTTCTTT
J: TRBJ1-1
V: TRBV5-4
D: TRBD1
size: .

CDR3: CASSFWDRANYGYTF
DNA: TGTGCCAGCAGTTTCTGGGACAGGGCTAACTATGGCTACACCTTC
J: TRBJ1-2
V: TRBV27
D: TRBD1
size: .

CDR3: CAWNRQPYGYTF
DNA: TGTGCCTGGAATAGACAGCCCTATGGCTACACCTTC
J: TRBJ1-2
V: TRBV30
D: .
size: .

CDR3: CASSLGTSGAPYEQYF
DNA: TGTGCCAGCAGCTTAGGGACTAGCGGAGCCCCCTACGAGCAGTACTTC
J: TRBJ2-7
V: TRBV7-2
D: TRBD2
size: .

CDR3: CASSSGQGPVETQYF
DNA: TGTGCCAGCAGTTCTGGACAGGGGCCAGTCGAGACCCAGTACTTC
J: TRBJ2-5
V: TRBV6-6
D: TRBD1
size: .

CDR3: CASSDVLSNEQFF
DNA: TGTGCCAGCAGTGACGTTCTGTCCAATGAGCAGTTCTTC
J: TRBJ2-1
V: TRBV6-4
D: .
size: .

CDR3: CASSFAGGGYEQYF
DNA: TGTGCCAGCAGCTTCGCGGGAGGTGGCTACGAGCAGTACTTC
J: TRBJ2-7
V: TRBV7-8
D: TRBD2
size: .

CDR3: CASSQGGGSGVYEQYF
DNA: TGCGCCAGCAGCCAAGGGGGGGGCAGCGGAGTCTACGAGCAGTACTTC
J: TRBJ2-7
V: TRBV4-3
D: .
size: .

CDR3: CAWSVAVLAKNIQYF
DNA: TGTGCCTGGAGTGTGGCAGTCTTAGCCAAAAACATTCAGTACTTC
J: TRBJ2-4
V: TRBV30
D: .
size: .

CDR3: CASSLSPSHRDVGEKLFF
DNA: TGTGCCAGCAGTTTATCGCCGAGCCACAGGGACGTAGGGGAAAAACTGTTTTTT
J: TRBJ1-4
V: TRBV27
D: .
size: few

CDR3: CASSTLGRGGGQPQHF
DNA: TGTGCCAGTAGTACCCTCGGGCGGGGCGGGGGGCAGCCCCAGCATTTT
J: TRBJ1-5
V: TRBV19
D: .
size: .

CDR3: CAWSTQDRVADTQYF
DNA: TGTGCCTGGAGTACCCAAGACAGGGTCGCAGATACGCAGTATTTT
J: TRBJ2-3
V: TRBV30
D: TRBD1
size: .

CDR3: CASSVEAGSQPQHF
DNA: TGTGCCAGCAGCGTAGAGGCGGGATCTCAGCCCCAGCATTTT
J: TRBJ1-5
V: TRBV9
D: .
size: .

CDR3: CASGPGTSGSGYTGELFF
DNA: TGTGCCAGCGGGCCAGGGACTAGCGGGAGTGGGTACACCGGGGAGCTGTTTTTT
J: TRBJ2-2
V: TRBV27
D: TRBD2
size: .

CDR3: CASSQGTGGGYTQYF
DNA: TGCGCCAGCAGCCAAGGTACGGGAGGTGGTTATACGCAGTATTTT
J: TRBJ2-3
V: TRBV4-1
D: TRBD2
size: once

CDR3: CASSLVEGPNEKLFF
DNA: TGCGCCAGCAGCCTCGTCGAGGGCCCTAATGAAAAACTGTTTTTT
J: TRBJ1-4
V: TRBV5-1
D: .
size: .

CDR3: CASSYGGSYGYTF
DNA: TGTGCCAGCAGTTATGGGGGGAGCTATGGCTACACCTTC
J: TRBJ1-2
V: TRBV6-6
D: .
size: .

CDR3: CASSLGQGGSYEQYF
DNA: TGTGCCAGCAGCCTGGGACAGGGGGGCTCCTACGAGCAGTACTTC
J: TRBJ2-7
V: TRBV6-5
D: TRBD1
size: .

CDR3: CASSLGGSGSTRNEQYF
DNA: TGTGCCAGCAGCTTAGGGGGGAGCGGGAGTACGAGGAACGAGCAGTACTTC
J: TRBJ2-7
V: TRBV11-2
D: TRBD2
size: few

CDR3: CSGDGTHGGGYTF
DNA: TGCAGCGGTGACGGGACGCATGGGGGGGGCTACACCTTC
J: TRBJ1-2
V: TRBV29-1
D: .
size: .

CDR3: CASRGREGVAGSGNTIYF
DNA: TGTGCCAGCAGGGGGAGGGAGGGTGTGGCTGGGTCTGGAAACACCATATATTTT
J: TRBJ1-3
V: TRBV27
D: .
size: .

CDR3: CASSLGTASNYGYTF
DNA: TGTGCCAGCAGCTTGGGTACAGCCTCTAACTATGGCTACACCTTC
J: TRBJ1-2
V: TRBV5-4
D: .
size: .

CDR3: CASSRQGGQPQHF
DNA: TGTGCCAGCAGTCGACAGGGAGGTCAGCCCCAGCATTTT
J: TRBJ1-5
V: TRBV28
D: TRBD1
size: .

CDR3: CASSLAGTGTILSSYNEQFF
DNA: TGCGCCAGCAGCTTGGCCGGGACAGGCACGATCCTTAGCTCCTACAATGAGCAGTTCTTC
J: TRBJ2-1
V: TRBV5-1
D: TRBD1
size: .

CDR3: CASSIKGMNTEAFF
DNA: TGTGCCAGTAGTATTAAGGGGATGAACACTGAAGCTTTCTTT
J: TRBJ1-1
V: TRBV19
D: .
size: .

CDR3: CASSEAGKQPQHF
DNA: TGTGCCAGCTCAGAAGCAGGAAAACAGCCCCAGCATTTT
J: TRBJ1-5
V: TRBV6-1
D: .
size: .

CDR3: CASSYHRTGELFF
DNA: TGTGCCAGCAGCTATCACAGAACCGGGGAGCTGTTTTTT
J: TRBJ2-2
V: TRBV7-2
D: .
size: .

CDR3: CASSLSVSSGDNEQFF
DNA: TGTGCCAGCAGTTTATCAGTGTCTAGCGGGGACAATGAGCAGTTCTTC
J: TRBJ2-1
V: TRBV27
D: TRBD2
size: .

CDR3: CASSPSGRGVSEQYF
DNA: TGTGCCAGCAGTCCCAGCGGGAGGGGGGTTTCCGAGCAGTACTTC
J: TRBJ2-7
V: TRBV11-2
D: TRBD2
size: .

CDR3: CASSYYGRDTEAFF
DNA: TGTGCCAGCAGTTACTACGGGAGGGACACTGAAGCTTTCTTT
J: TRBJ1-1
V: TRBV6-6
D: .
size: .

CDR3: CASSLGMASGRSWEQYF
DNA: TGTGCCAGCAGCTTAGGAATGGCTAGCGGGAGGTCATGGGAGCAGTACTTC
J: TRBJ2-7
V: TRBV7-2
D: TRBD2
size: .